The present TCR beta chain was sequenced within a study of cytomegalovirus exposure and HLA in healthy donors. V shed 8 bases and J shed 0 bases, with 20 bases lying between them. This CDR3 comprises 17 residues. CDR1 is SGHTA and CDR2 is FQGTGA in the germline V gene. The primer mix had 60 Vbeta and 13 Jbeta primers. TCRdb keeps only in-frame clones here, not all; method: immunoSEQ multiplex PCR. This sample has more than 85,000 clones, with under 85% found just once. This chain links TRBV7-3 with TRBJ2-1; a possible D gene is TRBD2 (6 bases). This clonotype was obtained from a woman in her forties in good health and CMV-seropositive. Specimen: PBMCs. The CDR3 spells CASPKVGSGHSYNEQFF. The CDR3 DNA is TGTGCCAGCCCTAAAGTTGGTAGCGGACACTCCTACAATGAGCAGTTCTTC.